This T cell receptor (beta chain) was profiled in a study of cytomegalovirus exposure and HLA in healthy donors. General observations from the study: The study listed under 200 cytomegalovirus-associated TCR beta chains. Clusters of TCRs from the first cohort tended to co-occur in the 120 validation repertoires (as a later analysis found). Many donors carried some public TCRs, although rarity characterized most TCR sequences. In vitro testing confirmed three CMV-associated chains as specific for CMV antigens.

Measured with immunoSEQ multiplex PCR; TCRdb has only the in-frame clones, and not every one. In the table there are 150,000 to 200,000 clones, 86% of which are singletons. The CDR3 sequence is 14 residues long. CDR1 LNHDA and CDR2 SQIVND come from the germline V gene (reference sequence). Deletions cut 2 bases from V and 6 bases from J, with 11 bases between. This clone appeared once. No antigen is known for it. This chain links TRBV19 with TRBJ1-5, with D unclear. Sequenced: PBMCs. This clonotype was obtained from a woman in her late teens or twenties in good health and CMV-seronegative. CDR3 sequence (DNA): TGTGCCAGTAGTATACAGGCGGGCGCTCAGCCCCAGCATTTT. Protein sequence: CASSIQAGAQPQHF.